This T cell receptor beta chain was captured in a study of vaccination and CD4 T cells after COVID-19 (dated 2022 in TCRdb). Context from the whole study: Every convalescent patient had a positive nasal swab PCR test for SARS-CoV-2, with mild disease in nine patients and severe disease in one. In roughly nine COVID-19 convalescent patients and a handful of infection-naive healthy vaccine recipients, the spike-specific CD4+ TCR repertoire before mRNA vaccination was compared with the repertoire after mRNA vaccination. Culture stimuli were overlapping spike peptide pools from SARS-CoV-2 and from the common cold coronaviruses HCoV-NL63, HCoV-OC43 and HCoV-229E. In the convalescent cohort there were six males and four females, among whom were two Hispanic individuals, seven Caucasians, two Asians and one multiracial person. Each participant got two doses of either the Pfizer-BioNTech BNT162b2 vaccine (n=8) or the Moderna mRNA-1273 vaccine (n=2). In control cultures, a CEFX viral epitope pool was used as positive control, an HIV-1 Nef peptide pool was used as negative control, or no peptide was added. Post-vaccine blood samples were collected a median of approximately 68 days after the second vaccine dose, ranging from roughly 14 to 241 days. Post-COVID blood samples were collected from convalescent patients a median of about 92 days after diagnosis, with a range of about 30 to 161 days.

Sequences DFQATT (CDR1) and SNEGSKA (CDR2) are obtained from the germline V gene (reference sequence). The junction shows trimming of 0 bases on V and 9 bases on J, plus 14 bases between the germline ends. There are 13 amino acids in the CDR3, from cysteine to phenylalanine inclusive. CDR3 DNA is the only sequence kept; it has 39 bases, read in frame from the first base. Explained via the paper, the treatment or condition label denotes: roughly 11-day PBMC culture with coronavirus spike peptide pools or control peptides (ViraFEST assay). The study used the ViraFEST assay, which expanded antigen-specific T cells with peptide pools and then identified expanded clonotypes by TCR sequencing. The convalescent patients' positive SARS-CoV-2 PCR tests were from March to December 2020, which was before the Alpha, Beta and Delta variants emerged in the United States. Around 2 million PBMCs per well were cultured in IMDM with roughly 5% human AB serum and about 9.2 IU/ml IL-2, plus 10 ug/ml peptide pools. Half of the culture medium was replaced with fresh IL-2-containing medium on days 3 and 7. Once the cells had been in culture for around ten days, the EasySep CD4+ T cell isolation kit was used to isolate CD4+ T cells by negative selection. Ficoll-Paque Plus gradient centrifugation was used to isolate PBMCs from whole blood, and the isolated PBMCs were then either used fresh or cryopreserved at -140C. In general, triplicate wells were set up for every culture condition.

The research as a whole found: The median number of SARS-CoV-2-reactive clonotypes rose from about 19 after infection to a few dozen after vaccination, but the change was not significant. Of the vaccine-specific clones in convalescent patients, 304 of 307, or nearly all, reacted only to SARS-CoV-2 spike and did not cross-react with common cold coronaviruses. Among convalescent patients, a median about 90% of the SARS-CoV-2-reactive clones seen after vaccination appeared only after vaccination, which suggests priming specific to the vaccine. The study included relatively few convalescent patients and did not analyze early timepoints after natural infection.

As for this clonotype: Its antigen remains unidentified. No qualities accompany the bases; no much larger clone lies one base away.

The method behind the library was PCR. TCR sequencing of DNA from cultured CD4+ T cells used the Oncomine TCR Beta short-read assay at the Johns Hopkins FTIC core. The QIAamp micro DNA kit was used to extract genomic DNA from the cultured CD4+ T cells. The Oncomine TCR Beta libraries from cultured CD4+ T cells were pooled using unique dual indexes and then sequenced on an Illumina iSeq 100. The original methods were these. Non-productive sequences were removed, and CDR3s that did not start with C, did not end with F or W, or were shorter than 7 amino acids were discarded. The MANAFEST web application was used to identify antigen-specific clonotypes by comparing peptide-stimulated wells against reference wells and other culture wells. An FDR below 0.05, an odds ratio above 5, and a productive frequency above 0.1% in at least two of three replicate wells were required for clones to be considered positive. Clonotypes that were significantly expanded in both SARS-CoV-2 spike wells and at least one common cold coronavirus spike condition were defined as cross-reactive. Similarity between CDR3 sequences was evaluated in R version 3.6.1 using Levenshtein distances (stringdist) and unrooted phylogenetic trees (ape). In TCRdb, the public reads were trimmed at Q25 with fastp and aligned with MiXCR, with productive beta chains retained. When rows share a CDR3 protein, they turn into one entry using the most common DNA and genes. V and J calls and clone size were set by TCRdb, not the authors. Within this sample are about 10,000 distinct CDR3 sequences, with over 30% of them counted one time only. The ten top clones hold roughly a tenth of the sample.

The V and J genes are TRBV20-1 and TRBJ2-5; TRBD1 is a possible D gene, resting on 6 matching bases. This TCR derives from a human donor who had recovered from COVID-19. Specimen: CD4+ T cells from blood, cultured in vitro, collected after SARS-CoV-2 vaccination. The nucleotide sequence is given as TGCAGTGCTAGAGATTCGGGGACATCGGCCCAGTACTTC. This gives the protein CSARDSGTSAQYF.